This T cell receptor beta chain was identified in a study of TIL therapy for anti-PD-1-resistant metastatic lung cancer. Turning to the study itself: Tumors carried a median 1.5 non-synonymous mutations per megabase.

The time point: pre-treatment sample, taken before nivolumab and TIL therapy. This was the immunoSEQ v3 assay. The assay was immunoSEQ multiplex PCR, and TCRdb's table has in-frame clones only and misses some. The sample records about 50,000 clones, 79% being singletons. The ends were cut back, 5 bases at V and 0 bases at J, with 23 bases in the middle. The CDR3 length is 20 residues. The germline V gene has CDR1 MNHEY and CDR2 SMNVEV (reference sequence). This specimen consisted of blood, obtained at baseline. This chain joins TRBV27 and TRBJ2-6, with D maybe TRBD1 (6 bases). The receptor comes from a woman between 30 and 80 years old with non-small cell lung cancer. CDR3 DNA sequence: TGTGCCAGCAGTCCACAGGGACCAAGCTTTCCCCGCTCTGGGGCCAACGTCCTGACTTTC. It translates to CASSPQGPSFPRSGANVLTF.